The sequence of this T cell receptor (beta chain) was determined in a study of blood T cells in healthy people across ages (dated by TCRdb to about 2015). Regarding the study in general: In model experiments, template switching captured about one uniquely barcoded TCR beta cDNA molecule for every two T cells. The study measured age-related changes in TCR beta repertoire diversity using deep sequencing normalized with unique cDNA molecular identifiers. The donors were divided into four age groups: young (average around 16 years), middle-aged (roughly 42), aged (about 60) and long-lived (approximately 74). To avoid experimental bias, donors of different ages were distributed randomly across sequencing lanes. For two donors (one aged 18 to 29 and one aged 80 or older), the study analyzed two additional independent replicas of 1 million unique cDNA reads from the same blood draw.

General conclusions and limits of the study: As age increased, observed TCR beta diversity per million T cells dropped in a roughly linear way, and a significant reduction was already evident by age around 41. There was a strong correlation between observed TCR beta diversity and the percentage of naive T cells measured by flow cytometry. Compared with the aged group, more naive CD4+ T cells, fewer expanded clones and increased TCR diversity were shown by the long-lived group, suggesting age selection. Donor CMV infection status was unknown, potentially confounding age-related changes in expanded clonotypes. Total diversity estimates from one million sequenced T cells were considered lower bounds and underestimates. Since profiling was done on bulk unsorted PBMCs, naive and antigen-experienced compartments could not be conclusively compared.

Inclusive of the bounding cysteine and phenylalanine, the CDR3 is 14 residues long. The DNA shown is the 42-base CDR3, in frame from base 1. Compared with germline, V lacks 3 bases and J lacks 7 bases; bases without a gene match: 9. CDR1 and CDR2 (DFQATT, SNEGSKA) derive from the germline V gene (reference sequence). The method behind the library was 5' RACE. TCRdb records Illumina HiSeq 2500 as the sequencer. The second PCR ran for about 6 to 11 cycles and used a J-beta primer mix along with a sample-barcoded 5' primer. Each TCR beta cDNA molecule received a unique molecular identifier from a template-switch 5' adaptor carrying 12 random nucleotides. At least 2.5 million CDR3-containing paired-end reads were obtained from each sample. First-strand cDNA was synthesized from all RNA with the Mint cDNA synthesis kit, primed by a TRBC-specific oligonucleotide. Following uracil-DNA glycosylase treatment, all cDNA underwent a first 18-cycle PCR with the universal primers M1SS and BC2_uni_R. Under the source paper's analysis protocol: For normalization, 1 million high-quality reads, each with a distinct molecular identifier, were randomly selected from each sample. Reads with shared molecular identifiers were discarded instead of being binned into consensus sequences. MiTCR, with a Q25 quality threshold and the strictest error-elimination algorithm, was used for CDR3 identification, clonotype clustering and error correction. Lower-bound total TCR beta diversity was estimated with a nonparametric unseen species model using Euler transformation. Clones were called with MiXCR by TCRdb after fastp trimmed the public reads at Q25, and only in-frame beta chains were retained. Rows are unified per CDR3 protein, each entry keeping the most common DNA and genes. The authors' filters were not applied to this entry. In this sample the table shows 600,000 or so distinct CDR3 sequences, around half of which occur a single time. Under 30% of the sample is held by the ten biggest clonotypes.

This clonotype was recorded a few times. It has no known antigen specificity. Base-call qualities are not available, and no considerably larger clone is one nucleotide away. The donors were about 40 Caucasian individuals from Russia, aged 6 to 90 years, who were systemically healthy. Approximately 10 milliliters of peripheral blood were collected from each donor into EDTA-treated Vacutainer tubes. Ficoll-Paque density-gradient centrifugation was used to isolate PBMCs, with at least 6.5 million per sample. Total RNA, at least 6 micrograms per sample, was extracted from PBMCs with Trizol reagent. The percentages of naive CD45RAhigh/CD27high T cells were determined by flow cytometry on a PBMC aliquot from every donor.

The sequence links TRBV20-1 to TRBJ2-1; 7 middle bases align to TRBD1. The specimen was blood. This clonotype was obtained from a man aged 80 or over in good health. Read as DNA, the sequence is TGCAGTGCTAGCCGGGGACAGAGCCAAAATGAGCAGTTCTTC. It translates to CSASRGQSQNEQFF.